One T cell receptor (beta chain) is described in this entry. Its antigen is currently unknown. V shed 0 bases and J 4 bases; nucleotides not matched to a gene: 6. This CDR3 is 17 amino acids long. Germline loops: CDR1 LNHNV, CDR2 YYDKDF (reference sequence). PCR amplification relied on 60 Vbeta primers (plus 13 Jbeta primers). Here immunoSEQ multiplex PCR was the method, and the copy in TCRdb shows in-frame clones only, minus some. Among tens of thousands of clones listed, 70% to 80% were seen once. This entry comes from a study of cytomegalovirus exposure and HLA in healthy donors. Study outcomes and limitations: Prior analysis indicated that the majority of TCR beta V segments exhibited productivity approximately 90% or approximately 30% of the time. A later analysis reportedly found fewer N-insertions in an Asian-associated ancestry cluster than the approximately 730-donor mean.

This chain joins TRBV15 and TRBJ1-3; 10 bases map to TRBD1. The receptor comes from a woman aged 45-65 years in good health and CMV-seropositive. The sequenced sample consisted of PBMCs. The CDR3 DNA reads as TGTGCCACCAGCAGAGAACACGGGACAGGGGCAGGAAACACCATATATTTT. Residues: CATSREHGTGAGNTIYF.